One TCR beta chain is described in this entry. Libraries were prepared by immunoSEQ multiplex PCR; TCRdb keeps only in-frame clonotypes and omits some of them. The sample carries about 40,000 clones, 65% to 85% recorded once. The V gene end was trimmed by 6 bases and the J gene end by 4 bases; junction bases not matched to a gene: 7. Germline CDR1 and CDR2: MNHEY and SVGAGI. The CDR3 spans 14 residues. The data derive from a study of T cell responses to AZD1222 COVID-19 vaccine. Second-dose schedules of about 4 or about 12 weeks were combined. This TCR was recovered from an adult who received the AZD1222 COVID-19 vaccine. This chain connects TRBV6-5 to TRBJ2-5; the match to TRBD1 covers 8 bases. Source: peripheral blood, taken 28 days after the second AZD1222 dose. CDR3 DNA sequence: TGTGCCAGCAGCCAGGACAGGGCGGGAGAGACCCAGTACTTC. This gives the protein CASSQDRAGETQYF.